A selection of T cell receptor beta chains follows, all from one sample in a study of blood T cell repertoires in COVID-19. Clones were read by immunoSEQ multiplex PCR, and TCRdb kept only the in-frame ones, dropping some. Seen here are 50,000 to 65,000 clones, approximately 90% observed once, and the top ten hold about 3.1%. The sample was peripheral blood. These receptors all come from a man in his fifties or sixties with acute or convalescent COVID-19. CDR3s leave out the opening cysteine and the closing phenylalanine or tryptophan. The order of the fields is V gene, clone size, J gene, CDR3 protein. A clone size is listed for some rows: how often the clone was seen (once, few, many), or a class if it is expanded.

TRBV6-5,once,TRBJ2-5,AVGGGSGSETQY
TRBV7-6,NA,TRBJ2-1,ASSSLRNRQGSYNEQF
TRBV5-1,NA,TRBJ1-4,ASSLAIGVDNEKLF
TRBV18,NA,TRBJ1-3,ASSQGGRGRPGNTIY
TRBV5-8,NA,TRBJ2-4,ASSLSGGRNIQY
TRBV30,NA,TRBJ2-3,AWSVKAGGFTSTDTQY
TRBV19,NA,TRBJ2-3,ASSKLAGGRTDTQY
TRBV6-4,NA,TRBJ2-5,ASRPGQGARETQY
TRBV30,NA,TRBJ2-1,ASELAGAREQF
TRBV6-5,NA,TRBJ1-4,ASRPRGGNEKLF
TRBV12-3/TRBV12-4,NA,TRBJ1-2,ASSRETHYGYT
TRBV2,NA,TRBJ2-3,ASGGLPDTQY
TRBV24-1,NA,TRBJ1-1,ATSGQGNTEAF
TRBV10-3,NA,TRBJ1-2,AISETGTDVYGYT
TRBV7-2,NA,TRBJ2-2,ASSPGQIAWELF
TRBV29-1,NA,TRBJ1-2,SVVGTVGGYT
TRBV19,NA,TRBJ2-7,ASSVRQAPSYEQY
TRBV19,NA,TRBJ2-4,ASRPVLRDIQY
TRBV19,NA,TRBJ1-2,ASSPRGQASNYGYT
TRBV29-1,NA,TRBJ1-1,SVTRDPIFAMNTEAF
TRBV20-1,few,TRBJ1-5,SASASGQYSNQPQH
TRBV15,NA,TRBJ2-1,ATSSLMGQGSYNEQF
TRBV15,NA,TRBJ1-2,ATSRDRQGAHYGYT
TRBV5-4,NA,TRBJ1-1,ASSLIPAGFYTEAF
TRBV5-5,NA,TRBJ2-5,ASSLVVRGGLQETQY
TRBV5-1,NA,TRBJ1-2,ASSLGQKVKANYGYT
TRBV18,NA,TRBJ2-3,ASSSADTQY
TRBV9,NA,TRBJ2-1,ASRLADNEQF
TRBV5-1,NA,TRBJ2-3,ASSLRPAGDTQY
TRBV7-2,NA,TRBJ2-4,ASRPQLGQKNIQY
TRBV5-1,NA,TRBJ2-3,ASSSWTESSTDTQY
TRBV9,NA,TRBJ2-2,ASSVEGQGVINGELF
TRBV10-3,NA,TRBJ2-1,AIHSTELPYNEQF
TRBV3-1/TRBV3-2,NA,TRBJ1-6,ASSRGQGDSPLH
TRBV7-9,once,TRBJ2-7,ASRQGAEYEQY
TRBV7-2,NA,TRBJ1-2,ASSSRTGGDYGYT
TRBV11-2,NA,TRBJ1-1,ASSPGQGRDTEAF
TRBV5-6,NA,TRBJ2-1,ASSSGVNEQF
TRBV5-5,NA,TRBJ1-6,ASSLVDSNSPLH
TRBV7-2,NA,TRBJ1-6,ASSTRVVSPLH
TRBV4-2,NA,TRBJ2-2,ASSQIGPGVGTGELF
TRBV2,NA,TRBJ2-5,ASSEDGGGYQETQY
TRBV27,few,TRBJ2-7,ASSLAGSYEQY
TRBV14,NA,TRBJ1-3,ASSQPGQGSGNTIY
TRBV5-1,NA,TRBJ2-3,ASSLGQVTDTQY
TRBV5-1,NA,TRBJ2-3,ASSGLAGEDTQY
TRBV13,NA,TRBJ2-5,ASRNRGETQY
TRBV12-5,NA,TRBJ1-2,ASGLVRSPSGRYGYT
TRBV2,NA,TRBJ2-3,ASSTPRISRTDTQY
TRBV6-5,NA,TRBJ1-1,ASSYGTGGEAF